One and the same sample provided the 18 T cell receptor beta chains below, sequenced in a study of blood T cell repertoires in COVID-19. The method was immunoSEQ multiplex PCR; TCRdb's version includes in-frame clones alone and lacks a portion of them. The sample includes roughly 85,000 clones, more than 80% of them seen just once. Specimen: peripheral blood. The receptors originated from a man aged 50-59 years with active or convalescent COVID-19.

The gene calls are TRBV3-1 (or the pseudogene TRBV3-2) and TRBJ2-3, with 11 bases that match TRBD1. The CDR3 is made up of 14 amino acids. The germline V gene encodes CDR1 LGHDT and CDR2 YNNKEL (reference sequence). The V and J ends lost 6 bases and 8 bases, in that order; junction bases with no gene match: 7. CDR3 nucleotide sequence: TGTGCCAGCAGACACCCGGGACAGGGGGGTACGCAGTATTTT. It codes for CASRHPGQGGTQYF.

This clone was observed a single time. This rearrangement joins TRBV5-1 to TRBJ2-3, with 13 bases that match TRBD2. The CDR3 extends over 17 amino acids. CDR1 and CDR2 (germline): SGHRS, YFSETQ. Unmatched junction bases numbered 8, after V lost 4 bases and J lost 3 bases. The CDR3 DNA is TGCGCCAGCAGCCGGGGACTAGCGGGACAGAGGACAGATACGCAGTATTTT. This translates into CASSRGLAGQRTDTQYF.

This rearrangement joins TRBV7-9 to TRBJ2-1, with TRBD2 matching 7 bases. With V trimmed by 5 bases and J by 2 bases, 9 bases remained unmatched. Looked up from germline, CDR1 is SEHNR and CDR2 is FQNEAQ (reference sequence). This CDR3 contains 16 residues. In nucleotides, the CDR3 is TGTGCCAGCAGCCGACTAGCTGGGAAGGCCTACAATGAGCAGTTCTTC. Its translation: CASSRLAGKAYNEQFF. The entire variable domain, with the rest obtained from reference TRBV7-9 and TRBJ2-1, is as follows: DTGVSQNPRHKITKRGQNVTFRCDPISEHNRLYWYRQTLGQGPEFLTYFQNEAQLEKSRLLSDRFSAERPKGSFSTLEIQRTEQGDSAMYLCASSRLAGKAYNEQFFGPGTRLTVL.

The V and J genes are TRBV29-1 and TRBJ2-1, with a tentative D call TRBD1 (5 bases). Looked up from germline, CDR1 is SQVTM and CDR2 is ANQGSEA. V was shortened by 4 bases and J by 6 bases, with 7 bases between the two germline ends. This CDR3 has 11 residues. The CDR3 sequence is CSVAGINEQFF. The DNA for the CDR3 is TGCAGCGTTGCAGGGATCAATGAGCAGTTCTTC.

This clone was counted between two and nine times. This sequence joins TRBV25-1 and TRBJ1-6, with D perhaps TRBD1 (6 bases). The V end was cut by 6 bases, the J end by 7 bases, with 10 bases between. CDR3 length: 13 residues. CDR1 and CDR2 (germline): MGHDK, SYGVNS. The CDR3 DNA reads as TGTGCCAGCAGCGCACAGGGAAATTCACCCCTCCACTTT. As protein: CASSAQGNSPLHF. The variable domain in full, with the rest retrieved from reference TRBV25-1 and TRBJ1-6, is EADIYQTPRYLVIGTGKKITLECSQTMGHDKMYWYQQDPGMELHLIHYSYGVNSTEKGDLSSESTVSRIRTEHFPLTLESARPSHTSQYLCASSAQGNSPLHFGNGTRLTVT.

The rearrangement joins TRBV24-1 to TRBJ1-5, with 8 bases identical to TRBD1. Germline V gene data show CDR1 as KGHDR and CDR2 as SFDVKD. Trimming removed 2 bases from V and 0 bases from J; junction bases left unmatched: 5. The CDR3 has 17 residues. CDR3 region: CATSDSGTGNSNQPQHF. For the CDR3, the DNA is TGTGCCACCAGTGATTCCGGGACAGGTAATAGCAATCAGCCCCAGCATTTT.

The chain uses TRBV6-2 or TRBV6-3 and TRBJ2-5, with D possibly matching TRBD1 (6 bases). Germline values: CDR1 MNHEY, CDR2 SVGEGT. There are 15 residues in the CDR3. Trimming shortened V by 2 bases and J by 5 bases, and 15 bases separated the two germline ends. The CDR3, as DNA: TGTGCCAGCAGTTACCGAAGGGACATCATGGAGACCCAGTACTTC. Protein sequence: CASSYRRDIMETQYF.

This sequence joins TRBV18 and TRBJ2-1, with 9 bases matching TRBD1. J lost 8 bases, V lost 3 bases, and 5 bases had no gene match. Germline lookup yields CDR1 KGHSH and CDR2 LQKENI. The CDR3 is 14 residues long. CDR3 bases: TGTGCCAGCTCACCTGAACAGGGGGCCGATGAGCAGTTCTTC. It translates to CASSPEQGADEQFF.

The chain joins TRBV20-1 to TRBJ1-2; TRBD1 matches 11 bases. The germline CDR1 and CDR2 sequences are DFQATT and SNEGSKA (reference sequence). The CDR3 consists of 16 residues. V lost 3 bases and J lost 4; bases outside the gene matches: 10. CDR3 in DNA: TGCAGTGCTAGTGAGGACAGGGGGCAGTCAAGCTATGGCTACACCTTC. The encoded protein is CSASEDRGQSSYGYTF.

Turning to this clone: A much larger clonotype is one base distant, so this may be a read error. The sample carries other DNA sequences with the same CDR3. The rearrangement links TRBV27 to TRBJ1-2; D might be TRBD1 (5 bases). CDR1 MNHEY and CDR2 SMNVEV come from the germline V gene (reference sequence). The CDR3 extends over 11 amino acids. The DNA for the CDR3 is TGTGCCAGCAGGCAGGGCTATGGCTACACCTTT. This encodes CASRQGYGYTF.

This clone appeared a single time. V gene TRBV10-3 combines with J gene TRBJ2-5; 7 positions match TRBD2. V lost 4 bases, J lost 2 bases, and 4 bases stayed unmatched. Germline lookup yields CDR1 ENHRY and CDR2 SYGVKD. The CDR3 is 14 residues long. In nucleotides, the CDR3 is TGTGCCATCAGTGGTCAGGGACTACAAGAGACCCAGTACTTC. As protein: CAISGQGLQETQYF.

This chain links TRBV30 with TRBJ1-2; tentative D call: TRBD1 (6 bases). CDR1 and CDR2 from the germline V gene are GTSNPN and SVGIG (reference sequence). The V end was cut by 2 bases, the J end by 2 bases, with 15 bases between. The CDR3 runs 15 residues. The CDR3, as DNA: TGTGCCTGGAGTATCAGGGGTGGGTCAAACTATGGCTACACCTTC. Protein sequence: CAWSIRGGSNYGYTF.

The CDR3 coding sequence is TGTGCCATCCGGGACAGGGGGCAAAACGAGCAGTACTTC. It codes for CAIRDRGQNEQYF. The V and J genes are TRBV2 and TRBJ2-7; 12 bases map to TRBD1. J gave up 5 bases and V 10 bases, and 6 bases lay outside the gene matches. Germline V gene data show CDR1 as SNHLY and CDR2 as FYNNEI. The CDR3 runs to 13 residues. Combining the CDR3 with reference TRBV2 and TRBJ2-7 gives the whole variable domain EPEVTQTPSHQVTQMGQEVILRCVPISNHLYFYWYRQILGQKVEFLVSFYNNEISEKSEIFDDQFSVERPDGSNFTLKIRSTKLEDSAMYFCAIRDRGQNEQYFGPGTRLTVT.

The sample holds one count of this clone. This chain uses TRBV28 with TRBJ2-5, with 8 bases lining up with TRBD2. Germline CDR1 MDHEN, CDR2 SYDVKM. The CDR3 length is 19 residues. V lost 3 bases, J lost 1 base, and 16 bases stayed unmatched. The CDR3 protein is CASSFGREGDPFPQETQYF. For the CDR3, the DNA is TGTGCCAGCAGTTTTGGCCGGGAGGGCGACCCATTCCCCCAAGAGACCCAGTACTTC. Full variable domain (outside the CDR3, taken from reference TRBV28 and TRBJ2-5): DVKVTQSSRYLVKRTGEKVFLECVQDMDHENMFWYRQDPGLGLRLIYFSYDVKMKEKGDIPEGYSVSREKKERFSLILESASTNQTSMYLCASSFGREGDPFPQETQYFGPGTRLLVL.

The CDR3, as DNA: TGTGCCAGCAGTTTATCGGGGTTAGCGGGGGGCTACGAGCAGTACTTC. It is translated as CASSLSGLAGGYEQYF. This chain uses TRBV27 with TRBJ2-7, with 10 positions matching TRBD2. V lost 0 bases and J lost 3; bases outside the gene matches: 5. The CDR3 spans 16 residues. CDR1 and CDR2 (germline): MNHEY, SMNVEV (reference sequence).

The rearrangement links TRBV19 to TRBJ1-5; D ambiguous. V lost 1 base and J lost 9, with 13 bases in between. Germline CDR1 and CDR2: LNHDA and SQIVND (reference sequence). CDR3 length: 14 amino acids. In DNA, the CDR3 is TGTGCCAGTAGTATAGGGACCCGGGATGGGCCCCAGCATTTT. This sequence encodes CASSIGTRDGPQHF.

This clone was seen ten or more times. The J gene is TRBJ1-1, the V gene TRBV19, with 8 bases matching TRBD1. J was trimmed by 4 bases and V by 5 bases; bases with no gene match: 6. The germline CDR1 and CDR2 sequences are LNHDA and SQIVND (reference sequence). This CDR3 is built from 14 residues. The CDR3 DNA follows: TGTGCCAGTAGTTCGGACAGGGCGGGCACTGAAGCTTTCTTT. This codes for CASSSDRAGTEAFF.

This chain uses TRBV5-6 with TRBJ1-4; 7 positions agree with TRBD1. This CDR3 comprises 14 residues. With 4 bases clipped from V and 4 bases from J, the junction kept 4 bases outside the gene matches. The germline CDR1 and CDR2 sequences are SGHDT and YYEEEE. The CDR3 DNA sequence: TGTGCCAGCAGCACCCAGGGGGTTAATGAAAAACTGTTTTTT. Amino acids: CASSTQGVNEKLFF. Variable domain in full (rest from reference TRBV5-6 and TRBJ1-4): DAGVTQSPTHLIKTRGQQVTLRCSPKSGHDTVSWYQQALGQGPQFIFQYYEEEERQRGNFPDRFSGHQFPNYSSELNVNALLLGDSALYLCASSTQGVNEKLFFGSGTQLSVL.